Listed below are T cell receptor beta chains from one sample, sequenced in a study of T-cell reconstitution after alpha-beta-depleted transplantation in children. TCRdb reprocessed the PCR reads with MiXCR, giving one entry per CDR3 protein. In the table there are 550,000 to 600,000 distinct CDR3 sequences, roughly 23% of which are singletons. Source: PBMCs, mostly from graft donor cells, taken 360 days after TCRalphabeta/CD19-depleted stem cell transplant. These receptor sequences come from a boy under three years old who had a stem cell transplant for acute myeloid leukemia, so the T cells may come from the graft donor. Each CDR3 is given with its conserved first and last residue. D genes are given only for firm matches. Where a row states a size, it is once, few, many or the class of an expanded clone; other rows omit it.

>TRBV10-3|few|TRBD1|TRBJ1-1
TGTGCCATCAGGGCGGCAGGGGGGACTGAAGCTTTCTTT
CAIRAAGGTEAFF
>TRBV15|few|.|TRBJ1-2
TGTGCCACCAGCAGAGAACAACTACGGGGTGGTGGCTACACCTTC
CATSREQLRGGGYTF
>TRBV28|many|TRBD1|TRBJ1-4
TGTGCCAGCAGTTCACAGGGGACGGGTGGAGAAAAACTGTTTTTT
CASSSQGTGGEKLFF
>TRBV5-1|many|TRBD2|TRBJ2-7
TGCGCCAGCAGCTTCCCGGGGGGGGCCCCGTCCTACGAGCAGTACTTC
CASSFPGGAPSYEQYF
>TRBV20-1|many|.|TRBJ2-5
TGCAGTGCTAGTGCCACAGGGTTGGGAGAGACCCAGTACTTC
CSASATGLGETQYF
>TRBV12-3/TRBV12-4|.|.|TRBJ2-3
TGTGCCAGCAGTCCGACCCCGCAGGGTACTGACACAGATACGCAGTATTTT
CASSPTPQGTDTDTQYF
>TRBV4-2|few|TRBD2|TRBJ2-1
TGTGCCAGCAGCCAAGATCGGGGGGGGTACAATGAGCAGTTCTTC
CASSQDRGGYNEQFF
>TRBV28|few|.|TRBJ2-3
TGTGCCAGCAGTGGGGCATCAACCCCCATCACAGATACGCAGTATTTT
CASSGASTPITDTQYF
>TRBV7-9|many|TRBD1|TRBJ2-3
TGTGCCAGCAGCTTGGACAGGGTCCCCACAGATACGCAGTATTTT
CASSLDRVPTDTQYF
>TRBV12-3/TRBV12-4|many|.|TRBJ2-7
TGTGCCAGCAGAAACACAGGGAGTAGTAACGAGCAGTACTTC
CASRNTGSSNEQYF